A single sample gave rise to the 3 T cell receptor beta chains below, sequenced in a study of a mutant IDH1 vaccine in newly diagnosed glioma. The assay was immunoSEQ multiplex PCR, and TCRdb's table has in-frame clones only and misses some. In the table there are 70,000 to 95,000 clones, around 79% of which are singletons. Time point described: baseline, week 1 (first vaccination visit). Described treatment: pre-vaccination baseline after standard-of-care therapy. The sequencing here drew on PBMCs, taken from a glioma patient treated with radiotherapy, temozolomide or both. The receptors shown here come from a man aged 35-49 years with glioma. Some clones in this sample may be carry-over from other donors' samples.

The rearrangement joins TRBV7-2 to TRBJ1-4; D gene ambiguous. This CDR3 region has 17 residues. The ends were cut back, 0 bases at V and 0 bases at J, with 11 bases in the middle. The germline V gene has CDR1 SGHTA and CDR2 FQGNSA. The CDR3 sequence: CASSLALTGTTNEKLFF. CDR3 DNA sequence: TGTGCCAGCAGCTTAGCGCTTACGGGGACAACTAATGAAAAACTGTTTTTT.

The chain combines TRBV5-6 with TRBJ1-1; TRBD1 matches at 8 bases. The J segment lost 4 bases and the V segment lost 3 bases, leaving 8 bases of the junction unmatched. Per germline, CDR1 SGHDT and CDR2 YYEEEE. The length of the CDR3 is 15 residues. DNA of the CDR3: TGTGCCAGCAGCTGGAGGACAGGGTTGGGCACTGAAGCTTTCTTT. Its translation: CASSWRTGLGTEAFF. Full variable domain (missing parts from reference TRBV5-6 and TRBJ1-1): DAGVTQSPTHLIKTRGQQVTLRCSPKSGHDTVSWYQQALGQGPQFIFQYYEEEERQRGNFPDRFSGHQFPNYSSELNVNALLLGDSALYLCASSWRTGLGTEAFFGQGTRLTVV.

This clone came up a few times. The chain joins TRBV7-9 to TRBJ2-1; no reliable D call. Germline V gives CDR1 SEHNR, CDR2 FQNEAQ (reference sequence). The CDR3 runs 15 residues. V gave up 1 base and J gave up 0 bases, with 7 bases separating them. The CDR3 protein is CASSLEGNSYNEQFF. The CDR3, as DNA: TGTGCCAGCAGCTTAGAGGGCAACTCCTACAATGAGCAGTTCTTC.